What follows are 12 T cell receptor beta chains derived from one specimen sequenced in a study of T-cell reconstitution after alpha-beta-depleted transplantation in children. This sample's TCRbeta library carried unique molecular identifier barcodes. TCRdb fed the PCR reads into MiXCR, producing one record per CDR3 protein. Of 670,000 or so distinct CDR3 sequences in the sample, less than 15% were seen once. Sequenced here: PBMCs, sampled before TCRalphabeta/CD19-depleted stem cell transplant. The receptors derive from a girl aged 2 to 9 with congenital amegakaryocytic thrombocytopenia, due to receive a stem cell transplant.

This clonotype was seen many times. The chain employs TRBV28 and TRBJ2-7; 15 bases line up with TRBD2. The CDR3 has 18 amino acids. The V gene's germline CDR1 is MDHEN and CDR2 SYDVKM. With 6 bases clipped from V and 2 bases from J, the junction kept 11 bases outside the gene matches. The CDR3 is CASRGVGLAGGVPYEQYF. As DNA, the CDR3 is TGTGCCAGCAGGGGGGTGGGACTAGCGGGAGGTGTCCCCTACGAGCAGTACTTC.

This clonotype was picked up a small number of times. The chain employs TRBV7-8 and TRBJ1-5; 10 bases align to TRBD1. Germline trimming cut 5 bases from V and 1 base from J; bases unmatched to any gene: 14. This CDR3 has 19 amino acids. Germline V gene sequence: CDR1 SGHVS, CDR2 FQNEAQ. CDR3 residues: CASSEAGTGAFGSNQPQHF. Written as DNA, the CDR3 is TGTGCCAGCAGCGAAGCCGGGACAGGGGCCTTCGGGAGCAATCAGCCCCAGCATTTT.

This clonotype was detected many times. V gene TRBV30 combines with J gene TRBJ1-2; the D gene is possibly TRBD1 (5 bases). This CDR3 comprises 14 residues. Trimming cost V 0 bases and J 6 bases, with 14 bases left between them. Germline V gene data show CDR1 as GTSNPN and CDR2 as SVGIG (reference sequence). The CDR3: CAWSVLWGTNGYTF. The CDR3 region has the DNA TGTGCCTGGAGTGTACTATGGGGGACGAATGGCTACACCTTC. Complete variable domain (other parts from reference TRBV30 and TRBJ1-2): SQTIHQWPATLVQPVGSPLSLECTVEGTSNPNLYWYRQAAGRGLQLLFYSVGIGQISSEVPQNLSASRPQDRQFILSSKKLLLSDSGFYLCAWSVLWGTNGYTFGSGTRLTVV.

Ten or more counts support this clonotype. The CDR3 is CASSLHGAGSVYEQFF. CDR3 coding DNA: TGTGCCAGCAGCCTTCACGGGGCGGGATCGGTGTATGAGCAGTTCTTC. V is TRBV11-2 and J is TRBJ2-1; D is possibly TRBD2 (6 bases). The V gene's germline CDR1 is SGHAT and CDR2 FQNNGV. The CDR3 is made up of 16 amino acids. V lost 5 bases and J lost 8, with 22 bases in between.

V and J are TRBV27 and TRBJ1-1; 7 positions match TRBD1. The junction had 5 bases not matched to a gene; V was cut back by 2 bases and J by 8 bases. The CDR3 runs to 13 residues. Germline V gene lookup returns CDR1 MNHEY and CDR2 SMNVEV (reference sequence). The CDR3, as DNA: TGTGCCAGCAGTTTAAAATCGGACAGGGAAGCTTTCTTT. Its protein product is CASSLKSDREAFF.

There are many counts of this clonotype. The chain couples TRBV12-3 or TRBV12-4 to TRBJ1-2; unclear D gene. The CDR3 runs to 12 residues. V dropped 6 bases and J dropped 8 bases, with 13 bases sitting between them. The CDR3 protein is CASSLMSGGYTF. The CDR3 region has the DNA TGTGCCAGCAGCTTAATGTCAGGCGGCTACACCTTC.

On this clonotype itself: One junction end disagrees with the germline gene, perhaps due to a read error. The rearrangement joins TRBV12-3 or TRBV12-4 to TRBJ1-1; TRBD1 matches at 7 bases. The length of the CDR3 is 14 residues. This chain's CDR3 is CAISTTGLNTEAFF. The CDR3, as DNA: TGTGCCATCAGTACGACAGGGTTGAACACTGAAGCTTTCTTT.

This clonotype has at least ten counts. The chain has TRBV20-1 and TRBJ2-7; the D is unclear. With 0 bases removed from V and 4 bases from J, the gap between germline ends came to 16 bases. Germline V gene sequence: CDR1 DFQATT, CDR2 SNEGSKA (reference sequence). The CDR3 is made up of 15 amino acids. CDR3 amino acids: CSARDERPHPYEQYF. The CDR3 DNA is TGCAGTGCTAGAGATGAGCGTCCCCACCCTTACGAGCAGTACTTC.

This clonotype appeared many times. V is TRBV20-1 and J is TRBJ1-2; the D is unclear. The germline gives CDR1 DFQATT, CDR2 SNEGSKA (reference sequence). The CDR3 is 16 amino acids. The V end was cut by 0 bases, the J end by 8 bases, with 22 bases between. The CDR3 loop is CSARDLRGTGLSGYTF. In nucleotides, the CDR3 is TGCAGTGCTAGAGATCTCCGGGGTACCGGCTTGTCCGGCTACACCTTC.

The chain has TRBV7-2 and TRBJ2-3, with 10 bases that match TRBD2. Germline V lookup: CDR1 SGHTA, CDR2 FQGNSA. V dropped 4 bases and J dropped 6; count of bases not matched to a gene: 10. The CDR3 spans 16 residues. This CDR3 reads CASSSILAGVADTQYF. CDR3 coding DNA: TGTGCCAGCAGCTCAATTCTAGCGGGAGTTGCCGATACGCAGTATTTT.

This clonotype appeared many times. The chain combines TRBV20-1 with TRBJ2-2; 8 bases map to TRBD2. CDR3 size: 15 residues. V was pared by 3 bases and J by 0 bases, with 3 bases of the junction left unmatched. Germline assignment: CDR1 DFQATT and CDR2 SNEGSKA (reference sequence). DNA for the CDR3: TGCAGTGCTAGGACTAGCGTCTCGAACACCGGGGAGCTGTTTTTT. Translation gives CSARTSVSNTGELFF.

As regards this clonotype: One base away lies a much larger clone, so this may be a sequencing read error. Likely a read error: the CDR3 ends without its conserved phenylalanine or tryptophan. The V and J genes are TRBV20-1 and TRBJ2-1, with unresolved D. Germline V gives CDR1 DFQATT, CDR2 SNEGSKA (reference sequence). V was clipped by 0 bases and J by 3 bases, with 12 bases between them. The CDR3 is 15 residues long. Here the CDR3 reads CSAREKGWSYNEQFY. The CDR3 DNA reads TGCAGTGCTAGAGAAAAGGGATGGAGCTACAATGAGCAGTTCTAC.